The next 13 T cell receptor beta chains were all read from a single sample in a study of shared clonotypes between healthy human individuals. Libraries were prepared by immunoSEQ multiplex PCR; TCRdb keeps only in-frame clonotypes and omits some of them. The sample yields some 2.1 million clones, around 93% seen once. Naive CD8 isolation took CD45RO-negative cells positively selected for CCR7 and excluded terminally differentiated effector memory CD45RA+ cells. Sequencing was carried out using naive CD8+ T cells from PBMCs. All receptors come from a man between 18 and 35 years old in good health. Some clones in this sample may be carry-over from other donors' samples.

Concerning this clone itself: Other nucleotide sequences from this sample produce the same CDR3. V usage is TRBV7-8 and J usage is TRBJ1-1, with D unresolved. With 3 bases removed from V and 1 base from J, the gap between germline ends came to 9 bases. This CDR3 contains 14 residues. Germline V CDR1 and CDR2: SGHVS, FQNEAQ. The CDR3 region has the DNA TGTGCCAGCAGCTTGTTGGGGAAGAACACTGAAGCTTTCTTT. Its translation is CASSLLGKNTEAFF.

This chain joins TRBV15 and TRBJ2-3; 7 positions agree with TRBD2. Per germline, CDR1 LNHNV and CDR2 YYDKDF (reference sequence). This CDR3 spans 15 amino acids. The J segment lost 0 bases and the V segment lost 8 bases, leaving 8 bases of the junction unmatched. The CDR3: CATQTSVRSTDTQYF. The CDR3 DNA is TGTGCCACCCAAACTAGCGTTCGGAGCACAGATACGCAGTATTTT.

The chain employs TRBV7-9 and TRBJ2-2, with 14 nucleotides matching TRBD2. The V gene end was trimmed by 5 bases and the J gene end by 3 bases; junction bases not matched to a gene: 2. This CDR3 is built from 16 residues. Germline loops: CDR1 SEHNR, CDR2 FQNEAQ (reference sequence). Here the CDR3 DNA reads TGTGCCAGCAGCCTGGGACTAGCGGGAGACACCGGGGAGCTGTTTTTT. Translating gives CASSLGLAGDTGELFF.

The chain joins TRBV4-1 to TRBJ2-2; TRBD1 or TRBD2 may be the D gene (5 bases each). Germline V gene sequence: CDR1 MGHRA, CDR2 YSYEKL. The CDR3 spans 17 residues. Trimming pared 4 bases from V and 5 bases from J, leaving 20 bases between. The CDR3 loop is CASSPRRGGLPTGELFF. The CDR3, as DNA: TGCGCCAGCAGCCCCCGCCGGGGCGGGTTGCCAACCGGGGAGCTGTTTTTT.

For the CDR3, the DNA is TGTGCCAGCAGCCAGCGGACAGGGGACTACGAGCAGTACTTC. This translates into CASSQRTGDYEQYF. The rearrangement uses TRBV7-6 and TRBJ2-7, with 9 bases fitting TRBD1. V trimming: 5 bases; J trimming: 3 bases; junction bases outside the gene matches: 5. The CDR3 runs 14 residues. The germline CDR1 and CDR2 sequences are SGHVS and FNYEAQ.

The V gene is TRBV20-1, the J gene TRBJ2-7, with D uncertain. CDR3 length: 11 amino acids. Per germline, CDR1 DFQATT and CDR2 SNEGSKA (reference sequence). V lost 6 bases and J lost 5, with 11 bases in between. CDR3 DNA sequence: TGCAGTGCCCTATTGAACCACGAGCAGTACTTC. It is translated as CSALLNHEQYF.

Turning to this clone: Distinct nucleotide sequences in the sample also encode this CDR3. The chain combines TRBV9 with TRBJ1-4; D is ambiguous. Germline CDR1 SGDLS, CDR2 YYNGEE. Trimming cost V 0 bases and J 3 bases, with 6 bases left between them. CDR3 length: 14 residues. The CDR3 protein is CASSVGGSNEKLFF. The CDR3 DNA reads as TGTGCCAGCAGCGTAGGCGGTTCTAATGAAAAACTGTTTTTT.

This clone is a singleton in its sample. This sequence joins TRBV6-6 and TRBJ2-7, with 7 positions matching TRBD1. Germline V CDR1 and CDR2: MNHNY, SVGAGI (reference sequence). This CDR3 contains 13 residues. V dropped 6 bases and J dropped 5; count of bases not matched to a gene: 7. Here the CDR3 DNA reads TGTGCCAGCAGCCCCAACAGGGGCAACGAGCAGTACTTC. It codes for CASSPNRGNEQYF.

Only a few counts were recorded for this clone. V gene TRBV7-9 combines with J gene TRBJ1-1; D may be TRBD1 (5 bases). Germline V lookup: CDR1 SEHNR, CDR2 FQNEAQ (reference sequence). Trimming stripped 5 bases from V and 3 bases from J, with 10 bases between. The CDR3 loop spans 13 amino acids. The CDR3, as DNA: TGTGCCAGCAGCACCGGGGGGTACACTGAAGCTTTCTTT. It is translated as CASSTGGYTEAFF.

This CDR3 reads CASSYEGAGYNEQFF. CDR3 nucleotides: TGTGCCAGCAGTTATGAGGGAGCGGGGTACAATGAGCAGTTCTTC. The chain is built from TRBV6-5 and TRBJ2-1, with 7 nucleotides matching TRBD2. CDR3 length: 15 amino acids. Germline lookup yields CDR1 MNHEY and CDR2 SVGAGI. The junction had 6 bases not matched to a gene; V was cut back by 3 bases and J by 4 bases.

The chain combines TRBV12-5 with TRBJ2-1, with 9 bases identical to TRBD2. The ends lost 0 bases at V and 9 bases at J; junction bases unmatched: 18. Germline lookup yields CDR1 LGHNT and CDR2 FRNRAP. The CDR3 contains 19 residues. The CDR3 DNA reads TGTGCTAGTGGTTTGGTACTAAGAAAGCGGGAGGCCGCAATGGGTGAGCAGTTCTTC. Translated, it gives CASGLVLRKREAAMGEQFF.

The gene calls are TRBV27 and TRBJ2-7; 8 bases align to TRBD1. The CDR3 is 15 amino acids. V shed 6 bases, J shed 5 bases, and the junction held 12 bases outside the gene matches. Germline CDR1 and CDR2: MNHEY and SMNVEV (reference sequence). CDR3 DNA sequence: TGTGCCAGCAGGCTTCGGAGCAGGGGGCTCAACGAGCAGTACTTC. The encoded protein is CASRLRSRGLNEQYF.

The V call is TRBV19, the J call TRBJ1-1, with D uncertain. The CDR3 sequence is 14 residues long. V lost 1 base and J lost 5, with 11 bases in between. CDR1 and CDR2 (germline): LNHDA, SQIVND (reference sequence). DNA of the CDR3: TGTGCCAGTAGTATAGCCCCCAAGAAGACTGAAGCTTTCTTT. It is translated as CASSIAPKKTEAFF.